What follows are 19 T cell receptor beta chains derived from one specimen sequenced in a study of shared T cell receptors in the human thymus. Assay: immunoSEQ multiplex PCR; the TCRdb copy retains only in-frame clones and omits some. The sample has 630,000 or so clones, about 87% seen once. The data also belong to a second study, concerning human thymus T cells.

Sequencing input: thymocytes. These receptors were taken from a boy under two years old with a congenital heart defect.

V usage is TRBV7-6 and J usage is TRBJ2-5; 8 bases agree with TRBD2. Germline-derived CDR1 and CDR2 are SGHVS and FNYEAQ. The V segment lost 5 bases and the J segment 3 bases; nucleotides outside the gene matches: 8. This CDR3 contains 15 residues. This CDR3 reads CASSTGLAPEETQYF. Written as DNA, the CDR3 is TGTGCCAGCAGCACTGGACTAGCCCCCGAAGAGACCCAGTACTTC. Combining the CDR3 with reference TRBV7-6 and TRBJ2-5 gives the whole variable domain GAGVSQSPRYKVTKRGQDVALRCDPISGHVSLYWYRQALGQGPEFLTYFNYEAQQDKSGLPNDRFSAERPEGSISTLTIQRTEQRDSAMYRCASSTGLAPEETQYFGPGTRLLVL.

The J gene is TRBJ1-3, the V gene TRBV10-3; D remains ambiguous. The CDR3 totals 16 residues. Per the germline V gene, CDR1 is ENHRY and CDR2 is SYGVKD. V was shortened by 4 bases and J by 0 bases, with 13 bases between the two germline ends. CDR3 sequence (DNA): TGTGCCATCAGTGGCGGACGGGAAAGCTCTGGAAACACCATATATTTT. Protein product: CAISGGRESSGNTIYF.

This clone has just one count. The V gene is TRBV25-1, the J gene TRBJ2-1, with 10 bases identical to TRBD2. Trimming took 8 bases from V and 8 from J; bases not matched to a gene: 6. CDR1 and CDR2 (germline): MGHDK, SYGVNS. The CDR3 has 13 residues. The CDR3 is CASLSSGSYEQFF. CDR3 sequence (DNA): TGTGCCAGCCTGTCTAGCGGGAGCTATGAGCAGTTCTTC.

The chain uses TRBV2 and TRBJ2-1; a weak D match, TRBD1 (7 bases). Germline CDR1 SNHLY, CDR2 FYNNEI. The CDR3 runs to 12 residues. Trimming cost V 5 bases and J 14 bases, with 16 bases left between them. CDR3: CASSSYDREEFF. The CDR3 DNA reads as TGTGCCAGCAGTTCGTACGACAGGGAGGAGTTCTTC.

The V call is TRBV14, the J call TRBJ2-7, with a tentative D call TRBD2 (6 bases). The CDR3 loop spans 16 amino acids. V was cut by 0 bases and J by 6 bases, with 18 bases left in between. Germline CDR1 is SGHDN and CDR2 is FVKESK. In DNA form, the CDR3 reads TGTGCCAGCAGCCAAGACAGAGCGGGTACATTCCCCGAGCAGTACTTC. It yields the protein CASSQDRAGTFPEQYF.

The chain links TRBV4-3 to TRBJ2-7; 7 bases match TRBD1. V gave up 1 base and J gave up 7 bases; unmatched junction bases: 13. Germline CDR1 is LGHNA and CDR2 is YSLEER. There are 16 residues in the CDR3. The CDR3 region is CASSQGTGVLAGEQYF. Written as DNA, the CDR3 is TGCGCCAGCAGCCAAGGAACAGGGGTCCTAGCTGGGGAGCAGTACTTC.

V gene TRBV30 combines with J gene TRBJ1-1; D not resolved. CDR1 is GTSNPN, CDR2 SVGIG, per germline (reference sequence). Between the trimmed V and J ends, which lost 0 bases and 5 bases, there was a span of 13 bases. The CDR3 extends over 14 amino acids. The CDR3 region has the DNA TGTGCCTGGAGTGTACGGGTGGAGGCAACTGAAGCTTTCTTT. Translating gives CAWSVRVEATEAFF.

CDR3 region: CASSQDSRDSFYGYTF. CDR3 DNA: TGTGCCAGCAGCCAAGATTCCCGGGACAGTTTCTATGGCTACACCTTC. V and J are TRBV4-2 and TRBJ1-2; the match to TRBD1 covers 7 bases. The CDR3 runs 16 residues. Trimming removed 0 bases from V and 4 bases from J; junction bases left unmatched: 8. In germline, CDR1 is LGHNA, CDR2 YNFKEQ.

The rearrangement joins TRBV7-3 to TRBJ2-1; 8 nucleotides align to TRBD2. CDR1 and CDR2 (germline): SGHTA, FQGTGA. V trimming: 5 bases; J trimming: 5 bases; junction bases outside the gene matches: 8. The length of the CDR3 is 15 residues. CDR3 protein: CASSLGGAGNNEQFF. CDR3 bases: TGTGCCAGCAGCCTCGGGGGGGCTGGTAACAATGAGCAGTTCTTC.

This clone was detected only a few times. The V call is TRBV4-1, the J call TRBJ1-4, with 9 bases fitting TRBD1. CDR3 length: 14 residues. Germline lookup yields CDR1 MGHRA and CDR2 YSYEKL. The V gene end was trimmed by 2 bases and the J gene end by 8 bases; junction bases not matched to a gene: 3. As DNA, the CDR3 is TGCGCCAGCAGCCAAAGGACAGGGGACGAAAAACTGTTTTTT. This encodes CASSQRTGDEKLFF.

V usage is TRBV9 and J usage is TRBJ1-2, with 12 bases fitting TRBD1. The V and J ends lost 3 bases and 4 bases, in that order; junction bases with no gene match: 19. Germline V gene data show CDR1 as SGDLS and CDR2 as YYNGEE. The CDR3 consists of 20 residues. The CDR3 loop reads CASSGGVGDRGRRLIYGYTF. The DNA of the CDR3 is TGTGCCAGCAGCGGAGGAGTAGGGGACAGGGGGCGCCGCCTGATCTATGGCTACACCTTC.

Only one count was recorded for this clone. The chain carries TRBV27 and TRBJ1-6; 7 positions agree with TRBD1. Trimming at V came to 1 base and at J to 2 bases, leaving 5 bases not matched to a gene. The CDR3 consists of 17 residues. Looked up from germline, CDR1 is MNHEY and CDR2 is SMNVEV (reference sequence). The chain's CDR3 is CASSLLGTGAYNSPLHF. CDR3 nucleotides: TGTGCCAGCAGTTTATTGGGTACAGGGGCCTATAATTCACCCCTCCACTTT.

The rearrangement links TRBV7-9 to TRBJ1-2; 9 nucleotides align to TRBD1. Germline-derived CDR1 and CDR2 are SEHNR and FQNEAQ (reference sequence). Trimming took 4 bases from V and 7 from J; bases not matched to a gene: 4. The CDR3 extends over 13 amino acids. The CDR3 DNA follows: TGTGCCAGCAGCTCCCGGGACAGGGCTGGCTACACCTTC. The encoded protein is CASSSRDRAGYTF.

This chain connects TRBV9 to TRBJ1-1; 7 bases fit TRBD1. CDR3 length equals 17 residues. The germline gives CDR1 SGDLS, CDR2 YYNGEE. The V gene end was trimmed by 3 bases and the J gene end by 0 bases; junction bases not matched to a gene: 11. The CDR3 nucleotides read TGTGCCAGCAGCGGGACGACCCCTACAGGGGTGAACACTGAAGCTTTCTTT. Translated, it gives CASSGTTPTGVNTEAFF.

The V call is TRBV7-9, the J call TRBJ1-1; 8 nucleotides line up with TRBD1. Per the germline V gene, CDR1 is SEHNR and CDR2 is FQNEAQ (reference sequence). The V gene end was trimmed by 2 bases and the J gene end by 5 bases; junction bases not matched to a gene: 10. The CDR3 runs to 16 residues. Here the CDR3 DNA reads TGTGCCAGCAGCTTAACACGGACAGGGCGATTGACTGAAGCTTTCTTT. Amino acids: CASSLTRTGRLTEAFF.

CDR3 DNA sequence: TGTGCCAGCAGCTGCTCAGGGCCCTATAATTCACCCCTCCACTTT. Translating gives CASSCSGPYNSPLHF. The chain links TRBV13 to TRBJ1-6; D may be TRBD1 (5 bases). Germline loops: CDR1 PRHDT, CDR2 FYEKMQ (reference sequence). The V and J ends lost 4 bases and 2 bases respectively, with 9 bases between them. The CDR3 spans 15 residues.

The chain has TRBV27 and TRBJ2-7, with D possibly TRBD1 on 5 matching bases. V lost 6 bases and J lost 3, with 15 bases in between. Germline V gene sequence: CDR1 MNHEY, CDR2 SMNVEV (reference sequence). The CDR3 loop spans 14 amino acids. CDR3 in DNA: TGTGCCAGCAGATACCAGGGTACCAACTACGAGCAGTACTTC. Its protein product is CASRYQGTNYEQYF.

Only one count was recorded for this clone. This chain connects TRBV19 to TRBJ2-2; no clear D. Trimming stripped 4 bases from V and 4 bases from J, with 13 bases between. Germline values: CDR1 LNHDA, CDR2 SQIVND (reference sequence). The CDR3 has 15 residues. CDR3 nucleotide sequence: TGTGCCAGTAGTAATATCAGATTCCTCACCGGGGAGCTGTTTTTT. Protein: CASSNIRFLTGELFF.

This clone has a handful of counts. This chain uses TRBV29-1 with TRBJ1-4, with D maybe TRBD1 (6 bases). Germline lookup yields CDR1 SQVTM and CDR2 ANQGSEA. The CDR3 totals 12 residues. V was shortened by 6 bases and J by 12 bases, with 17 bases between the two germline ends. This CDR3 reads CSVMDRKGELFF. The CDR3 DNA is TGCAGCGTCATGGACCGGAAGGGGGAACTGTTTTTT.